This T cell receptor beta chain was documented in a study of T cells in Graves' hyperthyroidism and ophthalmopathy. Study outcomes and limitations: Expanded thyroid clonotypes (above 0.001) were mostly also found in blood.

In germline, CDR1 is SGHVS, CDR2 FQNEAQ. The V end lost 5 bases, the J end lost 12 bases, and 17 bases lay between the germline ends. The CDR3 has 13 residues. Uncontrolled infections, other autoimmune diseases, pregnancy or lactation led to exclusion of patients. First hyperthyroidism diagnosis is when the blood sample was obtained, before any ophthalmopathy symptoms. RNA transcripts gave rise to amplified TCR beta CDR3 regions. The HTBI primer set drove a first-round RT-PCR of the TCR CDR3. MiXCR, applied by TCRdb to the multiplex PCR reads, yields one record per CDR3 protein. The sample includes roughly 290,000 distinct CDR3 sequences, about 14% of them seen just once. The sample holds many counts of this clonotype. Its target is unknown.

Source material: blood. The J gene is TRBJ2-4, the V gene TRBV7-8; TRBD2 might be the D (5 bases). This TCR was recovered from a woman aged 25 to 39 with Graves' hyperthyroidism that later progressed to Graves' ophthalmopathy. CDR3 DNA: TGTGCCAGCAGCCCCCGTCGTGGAGGATCTCAGTACTTC. Residues: CASSPRRGGSQYF.